This T cell receptor (beta chain) was retrieved from a study of cytomegalovirus exposure and HLA in healthy donors (dated by TCRdb to between 2016 and 2019). For the study in its entirety: In an earlier analysis of under 750 of the donors, around 290 Gb of sequence data and roughly 100 million unique TCR beta sequences from roughly 190 million T cells were reported. All discovery cohort repertoires had been generated on a single sequencing platform. A later genetic analysis took genome-wide SNP genotypes for about 55% of the 666 donors and used that subset as a discovery cohort. Both class I and class II loci were covered by HLA typing, at four-digit resolution. Typing coverage varied by locus: roughly 620-640 donors for A, B, C, DRB1 and DQB1; approximately 500 for DQA1; more than 600 for DPA1; 450 to 480 for DPB1. Among the roughly 430 genotyped donors, approximately 76% belonged to the genetic ancestry cluster associated with self-reported Caucasian donors. On average, 235,054 unique TCR beta nucleotide sequences were sequenced per donor among 398 genotyped donors of the cohort, with 15% to 20% of those sequences being non-productive. In addition to the first cohort of 666 subjects, a separate validation cohort of some 120 different subjects was used. In the later analysis, no new phenotypic data were used to find candidate immune exposures; instead, reliance was placed on TCR beta sequences and their occurrence across donors. Because of strong linkage in the cohort, roughly five DR-DQ haplotypes were treated as single units for association and clustering. High-throughput TCR immunosequencing, statistical association of individual TCRs with disease status, and machine learning were combined to predict cytomegalovirus infection status. Donor age, sex, ethnicity and CMV serostatus were compiled alongside the repertoire data. The study profiled the T cell repertoires of hundreds of subjects by immunosequencing and related them to cytomegalovirus serostatus. In a later analysis, previously published TCR beta repertoires from several hundred donors were re-analyzed and high-resolution HLA genotyping was added so that TCR occurrence patterns could be studied. An earlier analysis of approximately 640 of the donors applied high-throughput TCR beta sequencing to assess whether each TCR beta V gene segment acted as functional or pseudogenic. An early release that covered fewer than 800 HLA-typed donors contained about 300 gigabases of sequencing data and tens of millions of unique TCR sequences. The study aimed to test whether signatures of past pathogen exposure could be identified by cataloging public T cell receptors.

The library was generated by the immunoSEQ multiplex PCR assay. A mixture of 60 forward primers for TCR Vbeta segments and 13 reverse primers for TCR Jbeta segments was used in the multiplex PCR. The CDR3 region of rearranged TCR beta genes was amplified from genomic DNA by a multiplex PCR assay. The Illumina HiSeq System was used to sequence the amplified TCR beta libraries as 87-base-pair reads. The authors' analysis ran thus. A later analysis counted about 76 million unique TCR beta chains across the 550 to 800 repertoires, and some 11 million of these chains were shared by at least two donors. Raw reads were error-corrected and collapsed into unique sequences by a nearest-neighbor algorithm in which closely related sequences were merged to remove PCR and sequencing errors. CDR3 sequences were aligned to IMGT reference sequences to assign V, D and J gene segments. For a sequence to be retained, a match of at least six nucleotides was required to both a V gene segment and a J gene segment. Rearrangements were classified as productive when the CDR3 lacked stop codons and remained in frame with V and J, and all other rearrangements were classified as non-productive. Following IMGT convention, CDR3 was defined as the stretch from the second conserved V-encoded cysteine up to the conserved J-encoded phenylalanine. The earlier analysis of about 530 of the donors excluded any sequence lacking an unambiguous match to a single V gene segment. An earlier analysis of 500 to 700 of the donors classified V segments as functional when productive rearrangements were above 56.7% and as segregating when the standard deviation between donors was above 5%. A statistical classification framework was built for diagnosing cytomegalovirus status from the catalog of TCR beta chain sequences. In a later analysis, V and J genes were assigned by comparing TCR nucleotide sequences against IMGT/GENE-DB human TR gene sequences. A later analysis assigned CDR3 sequences and most-parsimonious VDJ recombination scenarios with the TCRdist pipeline. In a later analysis, each TCR beta chain was defined by its CDR3 amino acid sequence together with its V-gene family, and reads without a unique V-gene family were excluded. As a way to deal with suspected cross-contamination and a sequencing artifact, a later analysis dropped 640 or so nucleotide sequences that were highly shared and had low generation probability. For each public chain, a later analysis derived a clonal expansion index from normalized ranks of inferred template counts within each repertoire. In a later analysis, generation probabilities were computed using a VDJ recombination model fitted to out-of-frame rearrangements, and the results were checked against IGoR. Hypergeometric tests were used in a later analysis to score TCR-TCR, TCR-HLA and TCR-CMV co-occurrence, with a repertoire-size bias correction applied to the TCR pairs. False discovery rates were estimated in a later analysis by permuting HLA or CMV assignments 20 times. In a later analysis, co-occurring TCRs were grouped using DBSCAN, and TCRdist sequence similarity was added for clustering within HLA-allele-positive subsets. For co-occurrence clustering, repertoires with fewer than 30,000 or more than 120,000 public chains were excluded, along with a handful of repertoires with anomalous nucleotide sharing. TCRdb provides this immuneACCESS table in a form limited to in-frame rearrangements. Some clones are lacking; in checked studies, under half of them reflect an unresolved V gene, and why the rest are absent is not known. The V and J calls and the clone size are those of that table, but D and trimming were determined from the DNA. The sample table records fewer than 250,000 clones; around three quarters of these occur just once. The ten largest clones capture over 1.5% of the sample.

CDR3 length: 13 amino acids, cysteine to phenylalanine. The only DNA kept is the CDR3, 39 bases in frame from the first base. The germline V gene provides CDR1 SGHDN and CDR2 FVKESK. Trimming removed 3 bases from V and 5 bases from J, leaving 10 bases between the germline ends. Concerning this clone itself: No cognate antigen has been identified for it. Per-nucleotide qualities are absent, and no much larger clonotype sits a single base away.

The cohort comprised fewer than 700 healthy bone marrow donors. At the time of sampling, every cohort member was nominally healthy, though immune exposures that went unrecorded were likely present. The donor was CMV seronegative and was included in the group of 352 seronegative cohort members. A peripheral blood sample was provided by each donor, and peripheral blood mononuclear cells were used for TCR beta sequencing. The Qiagen DNeasy Blood Extraction Kit was used to extract genomic DNA from the blood cell samples. The full study reports these points: Specific HLA alleles were associated with 15,000 to 20,000 TCR beta sequences at a false discovery rate of 0.05 in a later analysis. The presence/absence analyses assumed that sequencing depth was roughly uniform across donors, and that assumption may not be true. It was suggested by the authors that the approach could potentially be generalized to other disease states and immunological phenotypes. Cytomegalovirus status was reported to be diagnosed by the classifier with high specificity and sensitivity in both the original and validation cohorts. Because the 87-base-pair reads could not distinguish some IMGT-functional V segments, including TRBV6-2 and TRBV6-3, those segments were excluded. A later genetic analysis associated a missense DCLRE1C variant with V-gene and J-gene trimming of TCR beta chains, and an independent cohort replicated the association. Across donors, most TCR sequences were observed very rarely, whereas some public TCRs were present in many individuals. The earlier analysis of approximately 540 of the donors excluded roughly 17 rarely observed V segments, including chromosome 9 orphons, because counts were too low. In vitro tests confirmed that a few of the cytomegalovirus-associated TCR beta chains recognize cytomegalovirus antigens. Linkage disequilibrium might explain the correlated functional status among segregating V segments, but an unknown experimental factor could not be excluded. According to a later analysis, TCR association rates differed among HLA loci, with DRB1 alleles showing the most associated TCRs and HLA-C alleles showing the fewest. The study listed approximately 160 TCR beta chains as associated with cytomegalovirus. This cohort had only TCR beta chains sequenced, and the lack of alpha or paired-chain data limited which features could be detected. Strong co-occurrence of HLA alleles, especially DR and DQ, made assigning TCR associations to individual alleles difficult. HLA typing was unavailable for some donors at each locus, so association tests used only the typed subset. An earlier analysis of around 540 of the donors showed that most TCR beta V segments appeared in productive rearrangements either about 87% or about 30% of the time, which broadly matched IMGT annotations. A further reported finding was that TCR beta sequences accurately predicted the HLA-A and HLA-B alleles for most subjects in the first cohort. Compared with the approximately 720-donor mean, donors in an Asian-associated ancestry cluster had fewer N-insertions in productive TCRs, according to a later genetic analysis. According to a later analysis, parvovirus B19, influenza, CMV and Epstein-Barr virus appeared linked to several top co-occurrence clusters. In a later analysis, HLA-associated TCR beta chains showed more clonal expansion and lower generation probabilities than non-associated chains that were equally common. For the cohort, immune exposure information was limited to CMV serostatus. In a later analysis, most CMV-associated TCR beta chains were found to appear HLA-restricted, with HLA associations seemingly driven largely by CMV exposure. A cluster of highly shared sequence variants was judged likely to be a technical artifact of the sequencing pipeline.

Recombination linked TRBV14 to TRBJ1-1, with the D gene uncertain. Sequencing was carried out using PBMCs. The clonotype was recovered from a woman younger than 35 in good health and CMV-seronegative. The CDR3 reads as follows: CASSQIRGTEAFF. At the DNA level, the sequence is TGTGCCAGCAGCCAGATAAGAGGGACTGAAGCTTTCTTT.